The 11 T cell receptor beta chains listed next were all sequenced from one sample in a study of cytomegalovirus exposure and HLA in healthy donors. The PCR used 60 Vbeta and 13 Jbeta primers. Method: immunoSEQ multiplex PCR; TCRdb's copy keeps in-frame clones and lacks some. The sample yields 130,000 to 150,000 clones, roughly four fifths seen once. The specimen sequenced was PBMCs. The receptors were gathered from a man aged 35 to 55 in good health and CMV-seropositive.

This clone was picked up a small number of times. The chain employs TRBV5-1 and TRBJ1-2; unclear D gene. The germline CDR1 and CDR2 sequences are SGHRS and YFSETQ. The V end lost 2 bases, the J end lost 8 bases, and 10 bases lay between the germline ends. CDR3 length: 12 residues. In nucleotides, the CDR3 is TGCGCCAGCAGCTTTGAGGGAGGGGGCTACACCTTC. It specifies CASSFEGGGYTF.

The chain combines TRBV5-1 with TRBJ1-3; D gene unclear. The ends were cut back, 7 bases at V and 3 bases at J, with 11 bases in the middle. The CDR3 is 13 amino acids. The V gene's germline CDR1 is SGHRS and CDR2 YFSETQ. CDR3 in amino acids: CASQLAGGNTIYF. As DNA, the CDR3 is TGCGCCAGCCAATTGGCGGGTGGAAACACCATATATTTT. Complete variable domain (other parts from reference TRBV5-1 and TRBJ1-3): KAGVTQTPRYLIKTRGQQVTLSCSPISGHRSVSWYQQTPGQGLQFLFEYFSETQRNKGNFPGRFSGRQFSNSRSEMNVSTLELGDSALYLCASQLAGGNTIYFGEGSWLTVV.

V is TRBV27 and J is TRBJ1-5, with D perhaps TRBD1 (6 bases). The CDR3 runs 15 residues. V was trimmed by 1 base and J by 4 bases, leaving 11 bases between them. Germline CDR1 MNHEY, CDR2 SMNVEV (reference sequence). This CDR3 is CASSLLGAGNQPQHF. The CDR3 DNA is TGTGCCAGCAGTTTATTGGGGGCAGGTAATCAGCCCCAGCATTTT.

The chain links TRBV28 to TRBJ2-1, with a tentative D call TRBD1 (5 bases). The germline V gene encodes CDR1 MDHEN and CDR2 SYDVKM. V shed 6 bases and J shed 7 bases, with 16 bases lying between them. CDR3 length equals 14 residues. The CDR3 DNA sequence: TGTGCCAGCAGAGGGGAACTTAGTACAAATGAGCAGTTCTTC. It yields the protein CASRGELSTNEQFF. Looking up the rest from reference TRBV28 and TRBJ2-1 gives the full variable domain: DVKVTQSSRYLVKRTGEKVFLECVQDMDHENMFWYRQDPGLGLRLIYFSYDVKMKEKGDIPEGYSVSREKKERFSLILESASTNQTSMYLCASRGELSTNEQFFGPGTRLTVL.

This sequence joins TRBV14 and TRBJ2-5, with a tentative D call TRBD1 (5 bases). The last part of the DNA fits TRBJ2-7 better; the J call may be wrong. This CDR3 region has 12 residues. Germline V gene data show CDR1 as SGHDN and CDR2 as FVKESK. CDR3 residues: CASSQAGYEQYF. The CDR3 DNA reads as TGTGCCAGCAGCCAAGCAGGGTACGAGCAGTACTTC.

The J gene is TRBJ1-1, the V gene TRBV11-2, with D maybe TRBD1 (6 bases). The CDR3 has 13 residues. Per the germline V gene, CDR1 is SGHAT and CDR2 is FQNNGV. The ends were cut back, 9 bases at V and 2 bases at J, with 13 bases in the middle. The CDR3 reads CASKGVINTEAFF. In DNA form, the CDR3 reads TGTGCCAGTAAGGGGGTTATTAACACTGAAGCTTTCTTT.

This clone appeared once. The V and J genes are TRBV2 and TRBJ2-3, with 7 bases matching TRBD1. Looked up from germline, CDR1 is SNHLY and CDR2 is FYNNEI. The ends lost 8 bases at V and 4 bases at J; junction bases unmatched: 9. CDR3 length equals 14 residues. CDR3 amino acids: CASGAGGNADTQYF. For the CDR3, the DNA is TGTGCCAGCGGGGCAGGGGGTAATGCAGATACGCAGTATTTT.

The chain links TRBV25-1 to TRBJ1-4; D is uncertain. V was shortened by 6 bases and J by 5 bases, with 13 bases between the two germline ends. Germline V gives CDR1 MGHDK, CDR2 SYGVNS. CDR3 length equals 14 residues. The CDR3 bases are TGTGCCAGCAGCGAGACGGAGCTCAATGAAAAACTGTTTTTT. It yields the protein CASSETELNEKLFF.

This chain's CDR3 is CASSYRGGRDTEAFF. DNA of the CDR3: TGTGCCAGCAGTTATCGGGGAGGTAGGGACACTGAAGCTTTCTTT. The V and J genes are TRBV6-5 and TRBJ1-1; D call uncertain. The CDR3 sequence is 15 residues long. Trimming removed 3 bases from V and 3 bases from J, with 14 bases in between. Germline loops: CDR1 MNHEY, CDR2 SVGAGI.

This chain joins TRBV10-3 and TRBJ1-2; D is unresolved. The CDR3 has 14 amino acids. Germline V gives CDR1 ENHRY, CDR2 SYGVKD. V was shortened by 6 bases and J by 4 bases, with 15 bases between the two germline ends. In nucleotides, the CDR3 is TGTGCCATCAGCCCGGACGGAGGAAGCTATGGCTACACCTTC. Its protein product is CAISPDGGSYGYTF.

This chain joins TRBV7-2 and TRBJ1-1; D remains ambiguous. The CDR3 is made up of 11 amino acids. Germline-derived CDR1 and CDR2 are SGHTA and FQGNSA. V lost 5 bases, J lost 14 bases, and 15 bases lay in between. CDR3 bases: TGTGCCAGCAGCCCGAGACAAGAGCTCTTCTTT. Translating it yields CASSPRQELFF.